Following are 23 T cell receptor beta chains from one sample sequenced in a study of Ad26.COV2.S vaccination and SARS-CoV-2 variants. TCRdb's table, derived via immunoSEQ multiplex PCR, lists solely in-frame clones and lacks some. The sample contains fewer than 400,000 clones, 85% to 90% of which appear only once. Regarding treatment: roughly 19 received Ad26.COV2.S at low or high dose, single or two shots; 5 received placebo; per-sample allocation not given. The study sampled participants on day 63 after the first vaccine or placebo injection. Sequenced here: peripheral blood, sampled in a trial of Ad26.COV2.S vaccine versus placebo. The receptors stem from a person between 18 and 59 years old who received the Ad26.COV2.S COVID-19 vaccine or a placebo.

The rearrangement uses TRBV5-5 and TRBJ2-2; D gene ambiguous. The CDR3 length is 15 residues. CDR1 is SGHKS and CDR2 is YYEKEE in the germline V gene (reference sequence). Trimming left V 1 base short and J 0 bases short, with 7 bases between. CDR3 amino acids: CASSLTAANTGELFF. The CDR3 region has the DNA TGTGCCAGCAGCTTGACGGCGGCGAACACCGGGGAGCTGTTTTTT.

The chain recombines TRBV5-1 with TRBJ2-5; 11 bases are a match to TRBD2. Losses at the gene ends were 0 bases for V and 6 bases for J; bases not matched to a gene: 7. Germline V lookup: CDR1 SGHRS, CDR2 YFSETQ. The CDR3 consists of 16 residues. CDR3 coding DNA: TGCGCCAGCAGCTTGGGTAGCGGGGGGGCGGAGAAGACCCAGTACTTC. Translated: CASSLGSGGAEKTQYF.

This rearrangement joins TRBV24-1 to TRBJ2-2; no clear D. Germline values: CDR1 KGHDR, CDR2 SFDVKD. The CDR3 contains 13 residues. V lost 5 bases and J 3 bases, leaving 6 bases between the germline ends. The CDR3 DNA follows: TGTGCCACCAGTGTGGGTGACACCGGGGAGCTGTTTTTT. Its translation is CATSVGDTGELFF.

The rearrangement joins TRBV14 to TRBJ1-1; 8 bases line up with TRBD1. The V segment lost 1 base and the J segment 6 bases; nucleotides outside the gene matches: 4. Germline CDR1 is SGHDN and CDR2 is FVKESK. The CDR3 has 14 amino acids. This CDR3 is CASSQATGVSEAFF. CDR3 bases: TGTGCCAGCAGCCAAGCGACAGGGGTATCTGAAGCTTTCTTT.

The chain employs TRBV7-2 and TRBJ2-7, with a possible D match to TRBD2 (5 bases). Germline V CDR1 and CDR2: SGHTA, FQGNSA. This CDR3 region has 12 residues. V lost 6 bases and J lost 9, with 15 bases in between. The CDR3 DNA is TGTGCCAGCAGTCTGGATCTTCGGGGGCAGTACTTC. Its protein product is CASSLDLRGQYF.

The chain carries TRBV19 and TRBJ1-2, with TRBD1 as a possible D gene (5 bases). The germline CDR1 and CDR2 sequences are LNHDA and SQIVND (reference sequence). V lost 6 bases to trimming and J lost 9 bases, with 11 bases between them. This CDR3 spans 11 amino acids. CDR3 in DNA: TGTGCCAGTAGCCCCGGGGGAAGCTACACCTTC. The encoded protein is CASSPGGSYTF. The complete variable domain, with remaining parts taken from reference TRBV19 and TRBJ1-2, reads DGGITQSPKYLFRKEGQNVTLSCEQNLNHDAMYWYRQDPGQGLRLIYYSQIVNDFQKGDIAEGYSVSREKKESFPLTVTSAQKNPTAFYLCASSPGGSYTFGSGTRLTVV.

This chain links TRBV9 with TRBJ1-2; D gene unclear. The V end was cut by 0 bases, the J end by 4 bases, with 16 bases between. This CDR3 spans 16 amino acids. CDR1 is SGDLS and CDR2 is YYNGEE in the germline V gene. CDR3 protein: CASSVEGTKTLYGYTF. The CDR3 nucleotides are TGTGCCAGCAGCGTAGAGGGAACAAAAACCCTCTATGGCTACACCTTC.

This chain joins TRBV19 and TRBJ2-7; 7 bases match TRBD1. After removal of 8 bases from V and 3 bases from J, the junction contained 7 bases not matched to a gene. Germline CDR1 and CDR2: LNHDA and SQIVND (reference sequence). CDR3 length: 13 amino acids. CDR3 amino acids: CASGDSAVYEQYF. CDR3 nucleotides: TGTGCCAGTGGGGACAGTGCAGTCTACGAGCAGTACTTC.

The chain recombines TRBV19 with TRBJ2-2, with D tentatively TRBD1 (7 bases). This CDR3 is built from 15 residues. Trimming cost V 2 bases and J 1 base, with 8 bases left between them. Germline V gene data show CDR1 as LNHDA and CDR2 as SQIVND (reference sequence). The CDR3 loop reads CASSIQGGNTGELFF. In nucleotides, the CDR3 is TGTGCCAGTAGTATACAGGGGGGGAACACCGGGGAGCTGTTTTTT.

This clone was seen a few times. The rearrangement links TRBV7-6 to TRBJ1-4; 11 bases agree with TRBD1. There are 16 residues in the CDR3. After removal of 1 base from V and 7 bases from J, the junction contained 5 bases not matched to a gene. Germline CDR1 is SGHVS and CDR2 is FNYEAQ. CDR3 nucleotide sequence: TGTGCCAGCAGCTTAGTCCCAGGGACAGGGGGTGAAAAACTGTTTTTT. Encoded protein: CASSLVPGTGGEKLFF. The variable domain in full, with the rest retrieved from reference TRBV7-6 and TRBJ1-4, is GAGVSQSPRYKVTKRGQDVALRCDPISGHVSLYWYRQALGQGPEFLTYFNYEAQQDKSGLPNDRFSAERPEGSISTLTIQRTEQRDSAMYRCASSLVPGTGGEKLFFGSGTQLSVL.

This clone has more than one count but fewer than ten. The V and J genes are TRBV5-1 and TRBJ1-3; possibly TRBD1 for D (5 bases). The CDR3 has 16 amino acids. Trimming removed 1 base from V and 0 bases from J, with 11 bases in between. Looked up from germline, CDR1 is SGHRS and CDR2 is YFSETQ. CDR3 DNA: TGCGCCAGCAGCTTGTGGGGGAAAAGCTCTGGAAACACCATATATTTT. Translated: CASSLWGKSSGNTIYF.

The chain's CDR3 is CAWRDRTDTQYF. The CDR3 coding sequence is TGTGCCTGGAGGGATCGCACAGATACGCAGTATTTT. J is TRBJ2-3 and V is TRBV30; no definite D call. The V gene lost 3 bases and the J gene lost 1 base, with 5 bases spanning the gap. Germline loops: CDR1 GTSNPN, CDR2 SVGIG (reference sequence). CDR3 length: 12 amino acids.

V and J are TRBV3-1 (or the pseudogene TRBV3-2) and TRBJ1-6, with 10 bases lining up with TRBD1. The length of the CDR3 is 15 residues. Unmatched junction bases numbered 3, after V lost 3 bases and J lost 7 bases. Germline V gene lookup returns CDR1 LGHDT and CDR2 YNNKEL (reference sequence). The CDR3 DNA is TGTGCCAGCAGCCAGGGGACAGGGGTAAATTCACCCCTCCACTTT. It yields the protein CASSQGTGVNSPLHF.

The chain couples TRBV3-1 (or the pseudogene TRBV3-2) to TRBJ1-2, with 9 bases matching TRBD1. The CDR3 has 15 amino acids. J was trimmed by 7 bases and V by 4 bases; bases with no gene match: 10. Germline V gives CDR1 LGHDT, CDR2 YNNKEL (reference sequence). CDR3 sequence: CASSPRDRESRGYTF. DNA for the CDR3: TGTGCCAGCAGCCCCAGGGACAGGGAGTCGCGTGGCTACACCTTC.

The chain has TRBV30 and TRBJ1-4; weak D call: TRBD1 (5 bases). CDR3 size: 15 residues. Germline V gene data show CDR1 as GTSNPN and CDR2 as SVGIG (reference sequence). V was clipped by 0 bases and J by 7 bases, with 15 bases between them. CDR3 region: CAWSVLGDPPEKLFF. DNA of the CDR3: TGTGCCTGGAGTGTACTGGGGGACCCACCTGAAAAACTGTTTTTT.

This chain joins TRBV5-4 and TRBJ1-3, with D perhaps matching TRBD1 (6 bases). Germline values: CDR1 SGHNT, CDR2 YYREEE (reference sequence). CDR3 length equals 17 residues. Deletions cut 4 bases from V and 0 bases from J, with 17 bases between. In DNA, the CDR3 is TGTGCCAGCAGCCAAGCACAGGGTGGGCACTCTGGAAACACCATATATTTT. Amino acid sequence: CASSQAQGGHSGNTIYF.

The V and J genes are TRBV29-1 and TRBJ1-2; no reliable D call. Trimming took off 0 bases at V and 4 bases at J, with 12 bases between the two ends. The germline gives CDR1 SQVTM, CDR2 ANQGSEA. The CDR3 runs to 14 residues. The CDR3 region has the DNA TGCAGCGTTGAAGATACAGACGGAAGCTATGGCTACACCTTC. As protein: CSVEDTDGSYGYTF.

V gene TRBV4-1 combines with J gene TRBJ1-2; D possibly corresponds to TRBD1 (6 bases). The CDR3 loop spans 14 amino acids. Germline V lookup: CDR1 MGHRA, CDR2 YSYEKL. V was shortened by 3 bases and J by 9 bases, with 17 bases between the two germline ends. In DNA form, the CDR3 reads TGCGCCAGCAGCCACTTGGGAAACAGGGCCAGCTACACCTTC. Its translation: CASSHLGNRASYTF.

The V gene is TRBV18, the J gene TRBJ1-2, with unresolved D. CDR1 and CDR2 from the germline V gene are KGHSH and LQKENI. Trimming took 3 bases from V and 4 from J, leaving 12 bases between them. CDR3 size: 14 residues. The CDR3 nucleotides read TGTGCCAGCTCACCCCGGACGGACGTCTATGGCTACACCTTC. This codes for CASSPRTDVYGYTF.

V usage is TRBV4-3 and J usage is TRBJ2-2; 16 bases fit TRBD2. Trimming at V came to 3 bases and at J to 9 bases, leaving 1 base not matched to a gene. This CDR3 has 15 residues. The germline V gene encodes CDR1 LGHNA and CDR2 YSLEER. The CDR3 nucleotides read TGCGCCAGCAGCCAGGGACTAGCGGGGGGGTGGGAGCTGTTTTTT. Translated: CASSQGLAGGWELFF.

The genes are TRBV4-3 and TRBJ1-5; 7 bases fit TRBD1. Germline-derived CDR1 and CDR2 are LGHNA and YSLEER. The trim removed 5 bases at V and 7 bases at J, leaving 5 bases unmatched. This CDR3 is built from 13 residues. The CDR3 here is CASSSRGGQPQHF. The CDR3 DNA is TGCGCCAGCAGCTCCAGGGGGGGCCAGCCCCAGCATTTT.

V is TRBV18 and J is TRBJ1-2; D is possibly TRBD1 (6 bases). CDR1 is KGHSH and CDR2 is LQKENI in the germline V gene. The CDR3 is 13 amino acids. Trimming took 3 bases from V and 4 from J, leaving 9 bases between them. As DNA, the CDR3 is TGTGCCAGCTCACCCGACAGGTTCTATGGCTACACCTTC. As protein: CASSPDRFYGYTF.

This chain joins TRBV11-2 and TRBJ1-1, with 9 positions matching TRBD1. V shed 1 base and J 7 bases; nucleotides not matched to a gene: 13. Per germline, CDR1 SGHAT and CDR2 FQNNGV. This CDR3 has 17 residues. The CDR3 is CASSLVGFRDREGEAFF. DNA of the CDR3: TGTGCCAGCAGCTTAGTTGGCTTTAGGGACAGGGAGGGTGAAGCTTTCTTT. The whole variable domain, remainder taken from reference TRBV11-2 and TRBJ1-1, is EAGVAQSPRYKIIEKRQSVAFWCNPISGHATLYWYQQILGQGPKLLIQFQNNGVVDDSQLPKDRFSAERLKGVDSTLKIQPAKLEDSAVYLCASSLVGFRDREGEAFFGQGTRLTVV.